This is a list of T cell receptor beta chains from one sample in a study of shared clonotypes between healthy human individuals. Sequenced by immunoSEQ multiplex PCR; TCRdb stores in-frame clones only, minus some. This repertoire shows 2 million to 2.5 million clones, roughly 90% found once; its top ten account for around 0.38%. Source material: naive CD4+ T cells from PBMCs. Receptors were obtained from a man aged 18-30 years in good health. Some clones in this sample may be carry-over from other donors' samples. The CDR3 runs from the conserved cysteine through the conserved F or W. Each record gives: D gene, V gene, clone size, J gene, CDR3 protein, CDR3 DNA. A D gene is named only where the DNA matches it firmly. The listing skips clone size in some rows; elsewhere it reads once, few, many or a size class.

NA	TRBV5-5	NA	TRBJ2-1	CASSLAVHYNEQFF	TGTGCCAGCAGCTTGGCAGTTCACTACAATGAGCAGTTCTTC
NA	TRBV29-1	NA	TRBJ1-1	CSVEVVYRTEAFF	TGCAGCGTTGAAGTGGTTTATCGGACTGAAGCTTTCTTT
NA	TRBV28	few	TRBJ2-1	CASSLVGDEQFF	TGTGCCAGCAGTTTGGTGGGGGATGAGCAGTTCTTC
NA	TRBV6-6	once	TRBJ1-4	CASSSSDEKLFF	TGTGCCAGCAGTTCCTCCGATGAAAAACTGTTTTTT
NA	TRBV5-1	NA	TRBJ1-2	CASSPGRGGADYGYTF	TGCGCCAGCAGCCCTGGGCGCGGGGGCGCCGACTATGGCTACACCTTC
TRBD1	TRBV28	NA	TRBJ1-1	CASSFPGQGIEAFF	TGTGCCAGCAGTTTCCCGGGACAGGGAATAGAAGCTTTCTTT
TRBD2	TRBV9	NA	TRBJ2-7	CASSGGRGPPYEQYF	TGTGCCAGCAGCGGGGGGAGGGGCCCTCCTTACGAGCAGTACTTC
TRBD1	TRBV7-2	NA	TRBJ1-4	CASSSITGVGEKLFF	TGTGCCAGCAGCTCAATAACAGGGGTGGGTGAAAAACTGTTTTTT
NA	TRBV6-4	NA	TRBJ2-1	CASSRDATYNEQFF	TGTGCCAGCAGTCGGGACGCGACCTACAATGAGCAGTTCTTC
NA	TRBV5-6	NA	TRBJ2-2	CASSVRDGYGELFF	TGTGCCAGCAGCGTAAGGGACGGATACGGGGAGCTGTTTTTT
TRBD2	TRBV5-1	NA	TRBJ2-5	CASSLGRLAETQYF	TGCGCCAGCAGCTTGGGCAGACTAGCTGAGACCCAGTACTTC
NA	TRBV2	NA	TRBJ2-1	CASSERRAYEQFF	TGTGCCAGCAGTGAAAGGAGGGCCTATGAGCAGTTCTTC
NA	TRBV9	NA	TRBJ1-1	CASSVTGNTEAFF	TGTGCCAGCAGCGTAACAGGCAACACTGAAGCTTTCTTT
TRBD2	TRBV12-5	NA	TRBJ2-3	CASGYGLAVTDTQYF	TGTGCTAGTGGTTACGGACTAGCGGTCACAGATACGCAGTATTTT
NA	TRBV7-8	NA	TRBJ2-7	CASSIDPGYEQYF	TGTGCCAGCAGCATAGACCCGGGTTACGAGCAGTACTTC
NA	TRBV7-9	NA	TRBJ2-3	CASSPNRGGAYTQYF	TGTGCCAGCAGCCCAAACAGAGGGGGGGCGTATACGCAGTATTTT
TRBD1	TRBV19	NA	TRBJ1-2	CASSTYRGQAGYTF	TGTGCCAGTAGTACTTACAGGGGGCAGGCTGGCTACACCTTC
TRBD1	TRBV5-6	NA	TRBJ1-1	CASGARGQGSTEAFF	TGTGCCAGCGGAGCAAGGGGACAGGGTTCCACTGAAGCTTTCTTT
TRBD1	TRBV7-3	NA	TRBJ2-5	CASSSTGGQETQYF	TGTGCCAGCAGCTCGACAGGGGGGCAAGAGACCCAGTACTTC
NA	TRBV5-4	NA	TRBJ2-7	CASSLRLGLYYEQYF	TGTGCCAGCAGCTTGAGGTTAGGACTATACTACGAGCAGTACTTC
NA	TRBV5-4	once	TRBJ2-3	CASIPGGATDTQYF	TGTGCCAGCATCCCAGGGGGGGCCACAGATACGCAGTATTTT
TRBD1	TRBV5-1	NA	TRBJ2-2	CASSLDGQGASVTGELFF	TGCGCCAGCAGCTTGGATGGACAGGGGGCGTCGGTGACCGGGGAGCTGTTTTTT
TRBD1	TRBV11-3	NA	TRBJ2-5	CASSSGQGRDQETQYF	TGTGCCAGCAGCTCGGGACAGGGTCGGGACCAAGAGACCCAGTACTTC
NA	TRBV6-1	NA	TRBJ1-3	CASSPRGVSGNTIYF	TGTGCCAGCAGTCCCCGCGGAGTCTCTGGAAACACCATATATTTT
NA	TRBV5-6	NA	TRBJ1-1	CASSFPRNTEAFF	TGTGCCAGCAGCTTCCCCAGGAACACTGAAGCTTTCTTT
NA	TRBV19	NA	TRBJ2-6	CASSMGNSGANVLTF	TGTGCCAGTAGTATGGGCAACTCTGGGGCCAACGTCCTGACTTTC
TRBD2	TRBV7-2	NA	TRBJ2-1	CASSRWAGVSSEQFF	TGTGCCAGCAGCCGGTGGGCGGGGGTCTCTAGTGAGCAGTTCTTC
NA	TRBV29-1	NA	TRBJ2-3	CSVLGRNTDTQYF	TGCAGCGTCCTGGGAAGGAACACAGATACGCAGTATTTT
NA	TRBV12-5	NA	TRBJ1-2	CASGVDTNYGYTF	TGTGCTAGTGGGGTAGACACTAACTATGGCTACACCTTC
NA	TRBV7-6	NA	TRBJ2-7	CASSLTGYEQYF	TGTGCCAGCAGCTTAACAGGCTACGAGCAGTACTTC
TRBD2	TRBV6-1	NA	TRBJ2-7	CASSELGGAKLYEQYF	TGTGCCAGCAGTGAACTGGGAGGGGCGAAACTCTACGAGCAGTACTTC
TRBD2	TRBV28	NA	TRBJ2-4	CASSSGTSGRLAKNIQYF	TGTGCCAGCAGTTCCGGGACTAGCGGGAGGTTAGCCAAAAACATTCAGTACTTC
NA	TRBV7-9	NA	TRBJ2-1	CASSFFPDAGPTYNEQFF	TGTGCCAGCAGCTTTTTCCCCGACGCGGGACCCACTTACAATGAGCAGTTCTTC
TRBD2	TRBV2	NA	TRBJ2-1	CASSGLSGTRSYNEQFF	TGTGCCAGCAGCGGACTTAGCGGGACGAGATCCTACAATGAGCAGTTCTTC
NA	TRBV6-5	NA	TRBJ1-1	CASSRGRYGTEAFF	TGTGCCAGCAGTCGGGGACGATATGGCACTGAAGCTTTCTTT
NA	TRBV5-8	NA	TRBJ1-4	CASSSSQGKNEKLFF	TGTGCCAGCAGCTCGAGCCAGGGGAAAAATGAAAAACTGTTTTTT
NA	TRBV19	NA	TRBJ2-1	CASSITGSTYNEQFF	TGTGCCAGTAGTATCACAGGGTCTACCTACAATGAGCAGTTCTTC
NA	TRBV7-3	few	TRBJ1-1	CASSSGQTNTEAFF	TGTGCCAGCAGCTCTGGACAGACCAACACTGAAGCTTTCTTT
NA	TRBV5-1	NA	TRBJ2-3	CASSLGTAATDTQYF	TGCGCCAGCAGCTTGGGCACAGCGGCCACAGATACGCAGTATTTT
TRBD1	TRBV19	NA	TRBJ1-2	CASSPQGAQSYGYTF	TGTGCCAGTAGTCCACAGGGGGCGCAAAGCTATGGCTACACCTTC
NA	TRBV7-6	NA	TRBJ2-3	CASSFSQGSSDTQYF	TGTGCCAGCAGCTTCTCGCAGGGGTCCTCAGATACGCAGTATTTT
NA	TRBV28	NA	TRBJ1-1	CASSLQRGARVEAFF	TGTGCCAGCAGTTTACAGAGGGGGGCGCGGGTTGAAGCTTTCTTT
NA	TRBV5-4	NA	TRBJ2-5	CASSSWGGRETQYF	TGTGCCAGCAGCTCGTGGGGGGGCAGGGAGACCCAGTACTTC
NA	TRBV5-6	once	TRBJ2-2	CATCRGQLTGELFF	TGTGCCACTTGTCGGGGGCAACTCACCGGGGAGCTGTTTTTT
NA	TRBV4-3	once	TRBJ1-1	CASSQVRQSTEAFF	TGCGCCAGCAGCCAAGTTCGACAGTCCACTGAAGCTTTCTTT
NA	TRBV28	NA	TRBJ2-4	CASSSQQGSRAKNIQYF	TGTGCCAGCAGTTCACAACAGGGCTCCAGGGCCAAAAACATTCAGTACTTC
TRBD2	TRBV11-3	NA	TRBJ2-1	CASSSPTSTHEQFF	TGTGCCAGCAGCTCACCGACTAGCACTCACGAGCAGTTCTTC